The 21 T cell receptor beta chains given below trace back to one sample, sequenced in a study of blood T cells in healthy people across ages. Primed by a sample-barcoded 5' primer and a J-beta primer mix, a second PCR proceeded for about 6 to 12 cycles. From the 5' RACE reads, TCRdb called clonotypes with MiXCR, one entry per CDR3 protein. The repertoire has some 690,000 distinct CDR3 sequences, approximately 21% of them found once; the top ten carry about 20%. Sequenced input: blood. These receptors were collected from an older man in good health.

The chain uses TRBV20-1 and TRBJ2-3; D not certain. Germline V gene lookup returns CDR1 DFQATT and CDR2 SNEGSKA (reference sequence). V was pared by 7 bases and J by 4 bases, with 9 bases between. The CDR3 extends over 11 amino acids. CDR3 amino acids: CSGDFADTQYF. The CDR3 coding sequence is TGCAGTGGGGATTTCGCAGATACGCAGTATTTT.

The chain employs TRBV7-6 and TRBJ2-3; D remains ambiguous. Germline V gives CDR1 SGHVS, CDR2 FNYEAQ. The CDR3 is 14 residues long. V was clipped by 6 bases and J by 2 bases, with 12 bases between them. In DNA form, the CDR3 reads TGTGCCAGCAGAAAGCTTCTTACCACAGATACGCAGTATTTT. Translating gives CASRKLLTTDTQYF. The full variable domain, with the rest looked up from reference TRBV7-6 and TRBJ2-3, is GAGVSQSPRYKVTKRGQDVALRCDPISGHVSLYWYRQALGQGPEFLTYFNYEAQQDKSGLPNDRFSAERPEGSISTLTIQRTEQRDSAMYRCASRKLLTTDTQYFGPGTRLTVL.

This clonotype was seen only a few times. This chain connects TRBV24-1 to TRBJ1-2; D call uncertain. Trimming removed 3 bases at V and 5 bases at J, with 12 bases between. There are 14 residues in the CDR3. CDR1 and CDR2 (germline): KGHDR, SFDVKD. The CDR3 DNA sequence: TGTGCCACCAGTGATCCTCAGTTGGCGTATGGCTACACCTTC. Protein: CATSDPQLAYGYTF.

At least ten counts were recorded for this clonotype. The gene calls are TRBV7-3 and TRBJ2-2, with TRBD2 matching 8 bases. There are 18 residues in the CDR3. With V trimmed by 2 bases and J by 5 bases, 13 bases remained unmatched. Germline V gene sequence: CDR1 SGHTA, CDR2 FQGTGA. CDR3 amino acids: CASSLYSPGTSSTGELFF. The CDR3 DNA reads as TGTGCCAGCAGCTTATACTCCCCGGGGACTAGTAGTACCGGGGAGCTGTTTTTT.

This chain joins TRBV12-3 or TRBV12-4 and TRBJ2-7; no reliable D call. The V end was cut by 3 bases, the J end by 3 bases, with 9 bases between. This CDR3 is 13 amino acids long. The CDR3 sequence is CASSFGPLYEQYF. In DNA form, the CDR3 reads TGTGCCAGCAGTTTCGGGCCCCTCTACGAGCAGTACTTC.

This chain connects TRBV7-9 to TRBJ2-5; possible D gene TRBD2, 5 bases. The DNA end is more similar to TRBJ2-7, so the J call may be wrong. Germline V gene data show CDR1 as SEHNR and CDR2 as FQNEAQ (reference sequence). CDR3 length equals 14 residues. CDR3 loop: CASSMTGGADEQYF. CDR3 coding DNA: TGTGCCAGCAGCATGACCGGTGGAGCGGACGAGCAGTACTTC.

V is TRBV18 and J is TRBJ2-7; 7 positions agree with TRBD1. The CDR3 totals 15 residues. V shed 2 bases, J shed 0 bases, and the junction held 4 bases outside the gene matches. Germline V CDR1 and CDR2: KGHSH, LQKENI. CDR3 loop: CASSPGQGVSYEQYV. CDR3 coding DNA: TGTGCCAGCTCACCAGGGCAGGGGGTCTCCTACGAGCAGTACGTC.

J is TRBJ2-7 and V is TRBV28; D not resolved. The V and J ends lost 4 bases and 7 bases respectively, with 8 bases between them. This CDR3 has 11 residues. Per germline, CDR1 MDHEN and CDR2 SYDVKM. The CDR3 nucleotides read TGTGCCAGCAGTTCACTCCGTGAGCAGTACTTC. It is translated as CASSSLREQYF.

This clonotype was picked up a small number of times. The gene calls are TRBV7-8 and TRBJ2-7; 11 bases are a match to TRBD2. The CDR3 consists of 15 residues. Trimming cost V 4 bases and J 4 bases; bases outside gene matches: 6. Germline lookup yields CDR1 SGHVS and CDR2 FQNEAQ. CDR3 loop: CASSSLTSGGYEQYF. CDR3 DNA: TGTGCCAGCAGCTCCTTAACTAGCGGGGGATACGAGCAGTACTTC.

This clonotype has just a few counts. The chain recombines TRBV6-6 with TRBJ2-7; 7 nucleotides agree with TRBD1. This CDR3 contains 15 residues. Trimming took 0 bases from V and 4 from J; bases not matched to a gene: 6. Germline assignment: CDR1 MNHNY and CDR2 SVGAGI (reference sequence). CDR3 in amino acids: CASSYSGGPGYEQYF. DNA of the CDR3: TGTGCCAGCAGTTACTCAGGGGGCCCCGGATACGAGCAGTACTTC.

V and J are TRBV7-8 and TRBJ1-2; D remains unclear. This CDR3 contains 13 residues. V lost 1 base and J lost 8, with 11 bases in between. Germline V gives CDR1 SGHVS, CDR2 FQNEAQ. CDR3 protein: CASSLGPDGGYTF. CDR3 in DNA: TGTGCCAGCAGCTTAGGCCCCGACGGGGGCTACACCTTC.

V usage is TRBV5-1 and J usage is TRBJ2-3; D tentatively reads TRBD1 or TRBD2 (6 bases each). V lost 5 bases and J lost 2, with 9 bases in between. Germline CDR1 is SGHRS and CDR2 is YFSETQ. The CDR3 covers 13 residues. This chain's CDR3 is CASSTGATDTQYF. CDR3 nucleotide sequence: TGCGCCAGCAGTACGGGGGCCACAGATACGCAGTATTTT.

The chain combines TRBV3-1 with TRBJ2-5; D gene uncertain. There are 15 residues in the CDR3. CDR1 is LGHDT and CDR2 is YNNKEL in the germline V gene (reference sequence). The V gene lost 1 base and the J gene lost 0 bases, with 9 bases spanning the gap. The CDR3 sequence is CASSQGALHQETQYF. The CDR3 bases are TGTGCCAGCAGCCAAGGGGCGTTGCACCAAGAGACCCAGTACTTC.

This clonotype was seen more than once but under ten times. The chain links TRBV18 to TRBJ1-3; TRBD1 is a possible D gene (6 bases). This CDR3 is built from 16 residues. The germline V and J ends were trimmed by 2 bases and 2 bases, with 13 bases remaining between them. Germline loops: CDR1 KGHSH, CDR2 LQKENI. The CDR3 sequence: CASSPEQGTAGNTIYF. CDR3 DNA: TGTGCCAGCTCACCAGAACAGGGTACAGCTGGAAACACCATATATTTT.

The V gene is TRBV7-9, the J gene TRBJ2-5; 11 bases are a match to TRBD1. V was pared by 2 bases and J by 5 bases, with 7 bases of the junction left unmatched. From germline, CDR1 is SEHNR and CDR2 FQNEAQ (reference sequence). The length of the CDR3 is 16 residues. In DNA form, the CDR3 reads TGTGCCAGCAGCTTATCGTGGACAGGGGGCCTGGAGACCCAGTACTTC. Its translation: CASSLSWTGGLETQYF.

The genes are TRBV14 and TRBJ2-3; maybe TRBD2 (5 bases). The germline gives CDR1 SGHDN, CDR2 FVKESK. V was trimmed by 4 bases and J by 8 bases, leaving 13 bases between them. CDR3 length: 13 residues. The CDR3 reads CASSPNRGSTQYF. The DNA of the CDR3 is TGTGCCAGCAGCCCCAACCGGGGATCTACGCAGTATTTT.

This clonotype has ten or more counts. CDR3 amino acids: CASRQLQGGSNEKLFF. CDR3 in DNA: TGTGCCAGCAGGCAACTGCAGGGGGGATCAAATGAAAAACTGTTTTTT. This chain joins TRBV6-6 and TRBJ1-4; 7 positions agree with TRBD1. The CDR3 totals 16 residues. Germline CDR1 MNHNY, CDR2 SVGAGI (reference sequence). Trimming removed 6 bases from V and 5 bases from J; junction bases left unmatched: 12.

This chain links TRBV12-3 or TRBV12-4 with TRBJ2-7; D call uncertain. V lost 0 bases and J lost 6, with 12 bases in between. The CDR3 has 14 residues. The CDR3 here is CASSLALLRGEQYF. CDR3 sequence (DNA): TGTGCCAGCAGTTTAGCGCTACTCCGCGGCGAGCAGTACTTC.

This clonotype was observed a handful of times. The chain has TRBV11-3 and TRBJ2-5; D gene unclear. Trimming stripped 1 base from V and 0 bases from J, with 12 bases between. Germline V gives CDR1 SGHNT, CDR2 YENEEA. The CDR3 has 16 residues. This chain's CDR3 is CASSLGPDGDQETQYF. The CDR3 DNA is TGTGCCAGCAGCTTAGGTCCGGACGGAGACCAAGAGACCCAGTACTTC.

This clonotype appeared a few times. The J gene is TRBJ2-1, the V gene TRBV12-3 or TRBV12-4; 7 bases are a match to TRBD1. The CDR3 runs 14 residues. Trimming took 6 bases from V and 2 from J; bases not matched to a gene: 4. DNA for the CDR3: TGTGCCAGCAGCCGACAGGGACCCTACAATGAGCAGTTCTTC. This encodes CASSRQGPYNEQFF.

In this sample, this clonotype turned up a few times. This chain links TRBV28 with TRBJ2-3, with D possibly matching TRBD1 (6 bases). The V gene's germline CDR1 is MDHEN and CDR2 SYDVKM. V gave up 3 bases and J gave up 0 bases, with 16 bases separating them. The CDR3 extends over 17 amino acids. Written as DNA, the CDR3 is TGTGCCAGCAGTTTCAAATTCGGGACATCTAGCACAGATACGCAGTATTTT. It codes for CASSFKFGTSSTDTQYF.